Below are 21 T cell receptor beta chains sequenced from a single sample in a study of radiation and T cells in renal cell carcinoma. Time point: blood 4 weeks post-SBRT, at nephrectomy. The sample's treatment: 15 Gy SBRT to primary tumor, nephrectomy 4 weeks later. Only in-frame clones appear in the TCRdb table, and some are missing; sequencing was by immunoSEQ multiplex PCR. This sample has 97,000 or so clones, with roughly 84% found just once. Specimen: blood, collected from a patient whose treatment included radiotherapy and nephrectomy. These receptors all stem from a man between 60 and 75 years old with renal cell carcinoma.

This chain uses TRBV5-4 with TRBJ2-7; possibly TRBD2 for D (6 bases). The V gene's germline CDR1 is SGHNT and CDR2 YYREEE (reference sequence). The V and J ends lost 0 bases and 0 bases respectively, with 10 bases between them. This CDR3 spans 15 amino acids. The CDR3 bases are TGTGCCAGCAGCTTGGGAGGTAGCGGCTCCTACGAGCAGTACTTC. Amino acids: CASSLGGSGSYEQYF.

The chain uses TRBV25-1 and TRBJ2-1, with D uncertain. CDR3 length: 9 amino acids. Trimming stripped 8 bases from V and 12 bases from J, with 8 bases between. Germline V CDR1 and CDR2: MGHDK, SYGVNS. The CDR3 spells CASGDRQFF. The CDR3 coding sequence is TGTGCCAGCGGCGACCGGCAGTTCTTC.

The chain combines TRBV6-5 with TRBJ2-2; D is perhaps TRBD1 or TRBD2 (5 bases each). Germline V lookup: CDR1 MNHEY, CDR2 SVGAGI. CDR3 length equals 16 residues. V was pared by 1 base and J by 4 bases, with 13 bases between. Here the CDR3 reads CASSYLASGTTGELFF. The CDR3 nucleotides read TGTGCCAGCAGTTACTTGGCGTCAGGGACCACCGGGGAGCTGTTTTTT.

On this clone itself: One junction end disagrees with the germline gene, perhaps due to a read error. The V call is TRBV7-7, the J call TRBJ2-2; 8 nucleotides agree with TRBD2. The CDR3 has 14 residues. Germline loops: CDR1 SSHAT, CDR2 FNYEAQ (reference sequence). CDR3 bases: TGTGCCAGCAGCCTAGCGGGGAACACCGGGGAGCTGTTTTTT. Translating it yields CASSLAGNTGELFF. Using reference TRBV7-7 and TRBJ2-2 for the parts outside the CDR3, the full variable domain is GAGVSQSPRYKVTKRGQDVTLRCDPISSHATLYWYQQALGQGPEFLTYFNYEAQPDKSGLPSDRFSAERPEGSISTLTIQRTEQRDSAMYRCASSLAGNTGELFFGEGSRLTVL.

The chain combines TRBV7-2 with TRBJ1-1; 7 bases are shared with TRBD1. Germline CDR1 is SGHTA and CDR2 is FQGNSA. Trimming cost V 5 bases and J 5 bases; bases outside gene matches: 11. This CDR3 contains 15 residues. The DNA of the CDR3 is TGTGCCAGCAGCCTCCCAGGGGGGGGGAAGACTGAAGCTTTCTTT. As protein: CASSLPGGGKTEAFF. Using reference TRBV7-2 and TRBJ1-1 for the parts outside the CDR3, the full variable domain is GAGVSQSPSNKVTEKGKDVELRCDPISGHTALYWYRQSLGQGLEFLIYFQGNSAPDKSGLPSDRFSAERTGGSVSTLTIQRTQQEDSAVYLCASSLPGGGKTEAFFGQGTRLTVV.

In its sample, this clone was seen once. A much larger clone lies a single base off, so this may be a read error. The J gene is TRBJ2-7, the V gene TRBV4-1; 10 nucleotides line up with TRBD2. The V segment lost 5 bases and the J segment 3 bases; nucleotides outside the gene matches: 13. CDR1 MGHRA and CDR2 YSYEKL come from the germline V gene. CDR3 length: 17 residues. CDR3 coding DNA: TGCGCCAGCAGCGCAGGACTAGCGGCGAACATCTTCTACGAGCAGTACTTC. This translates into CASSAGLAANIFYEQYF.

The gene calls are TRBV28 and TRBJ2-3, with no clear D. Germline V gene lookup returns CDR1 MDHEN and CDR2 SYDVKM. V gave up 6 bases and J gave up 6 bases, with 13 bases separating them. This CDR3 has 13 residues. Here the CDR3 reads CASSPPSLDTQYF. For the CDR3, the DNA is TGTGCCAGCAGCCCTCCTTCTCTGGATACGCAGTATTTT.

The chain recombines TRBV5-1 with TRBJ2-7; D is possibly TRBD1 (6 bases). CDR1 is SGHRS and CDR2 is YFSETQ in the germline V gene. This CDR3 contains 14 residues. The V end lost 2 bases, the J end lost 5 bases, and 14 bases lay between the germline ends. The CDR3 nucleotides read TGCGCCAGCAGCTTCAGGGGTTGGGGCCACGAGCAGTACTTC. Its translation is CASSFRGWGHEQYF. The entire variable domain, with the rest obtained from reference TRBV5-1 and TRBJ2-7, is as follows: KAGVTQTPRYLIKTRGQQVTLSCSPISGHRSVSWYQQTPGQGLQFLFEYFSETQRNKGNFPGRFSGRQFSNSRSEMNVSTLELGDSALYLCASSFRGWGHEQYFGPGTRLTVT.

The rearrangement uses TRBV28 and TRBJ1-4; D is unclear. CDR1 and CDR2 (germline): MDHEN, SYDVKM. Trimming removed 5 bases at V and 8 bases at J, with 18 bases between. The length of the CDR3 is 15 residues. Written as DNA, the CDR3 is TGTGCCAGCAGTGCACACAGCGGGCTTTTGGAAAAACTGTTTTTT. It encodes CASSAHSGLLEKLFF. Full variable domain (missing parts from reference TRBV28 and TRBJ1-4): DVKVTQSSRYLVKRTGEKVFLECVQDMDHENMFWYRQDPGLGLRLIYFSYDVKMKEKGDIPEGYSVSREKKERFSLILESASTNQTSMYLCASSAHSGLLEKLFFGSGTQLSVL.

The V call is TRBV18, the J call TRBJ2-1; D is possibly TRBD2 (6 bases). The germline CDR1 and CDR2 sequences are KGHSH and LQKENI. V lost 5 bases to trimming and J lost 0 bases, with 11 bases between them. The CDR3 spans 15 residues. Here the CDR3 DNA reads TGTGCCAGCTCATCCCTCGGGAGCTCCTACAATGAGCAGTTCTTC. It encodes CASSSLGSSYNEQFF.

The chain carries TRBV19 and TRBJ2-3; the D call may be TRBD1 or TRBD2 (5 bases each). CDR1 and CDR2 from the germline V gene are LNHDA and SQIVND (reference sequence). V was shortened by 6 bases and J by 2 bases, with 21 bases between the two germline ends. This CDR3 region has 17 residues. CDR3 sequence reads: CASSKSRSGTFTDTQYF. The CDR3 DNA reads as TGTGCCAGTAGCAAAAGTCGGTCCGGGACGTTCACAGATACGCAGTATTTT.

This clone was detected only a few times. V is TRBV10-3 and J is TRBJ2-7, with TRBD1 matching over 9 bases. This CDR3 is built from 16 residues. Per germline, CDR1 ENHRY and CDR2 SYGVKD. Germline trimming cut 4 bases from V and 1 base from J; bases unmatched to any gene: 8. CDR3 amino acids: CAISGEGTGSSYEQYF. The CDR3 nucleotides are TGTGCCATCAGTGGGGAGGGGACAGGGTCATCCTACGAGCAGTACTTC.

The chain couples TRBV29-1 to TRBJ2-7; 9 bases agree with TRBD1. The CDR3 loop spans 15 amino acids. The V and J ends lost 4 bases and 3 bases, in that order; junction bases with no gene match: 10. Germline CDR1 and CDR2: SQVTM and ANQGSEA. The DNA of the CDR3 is TGCAGCGTTGCCGGAACCGGGACAGGGAGCTACGAGCAGTACTTC. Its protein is CSVAGTGTGSYEQYF.

CDR3 nucleotides: TGTGCCAGCAGTTTTGATTCAGCGGGAGGCTACGAGCAGTACTTC. Protein sequence: CASSFDSAGGYEQYF. J is TRBJ2-5 and V is TRBV7-2; 9 bases match TRBD2. The closer fit of TRBJ2-7 to the DNA end suggests the J call may be wrong. Germline V gene data show CDR1 as SGHTA and CDR2 as FQGNSA. The CDR3 has 15 amino acids.

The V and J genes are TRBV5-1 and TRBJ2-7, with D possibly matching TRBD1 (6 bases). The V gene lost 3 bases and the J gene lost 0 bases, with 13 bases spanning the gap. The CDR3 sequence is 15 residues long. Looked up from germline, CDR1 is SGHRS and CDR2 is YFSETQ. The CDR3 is CASSSGQSISYEQYF. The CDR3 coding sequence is TGCGCCAGCAGCTCTGGACAGTCGATCTCCTACGAGCAGTACTTC.

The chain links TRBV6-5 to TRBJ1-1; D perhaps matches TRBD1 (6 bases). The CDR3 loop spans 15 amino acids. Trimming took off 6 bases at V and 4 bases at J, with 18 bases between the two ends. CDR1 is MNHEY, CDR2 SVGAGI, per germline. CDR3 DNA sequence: TGTGCCAGCAGCTCGACAGGAGGGCGGATCACTGAAGCTTTCTTT. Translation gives CASSSTGGRITEAFF.

The CDR3 reads CASSPEDRFGNEQYF. The CDR3 coding sequence is TGTGCCAGCAGCCCCGAGGACAGATTTGGGAACGAGCAGTACTTC. The chain combines TRBV7-2 with TRBJ2-7, with a possible D match to TRBD1 (6 bases). This CDR3 comprises 15 residues. V lost 5 bases and J 5 bases, leaving 19 bases between the germline ends. Germline CDR1 is SGHTA and CDR2 is FQGNSA.

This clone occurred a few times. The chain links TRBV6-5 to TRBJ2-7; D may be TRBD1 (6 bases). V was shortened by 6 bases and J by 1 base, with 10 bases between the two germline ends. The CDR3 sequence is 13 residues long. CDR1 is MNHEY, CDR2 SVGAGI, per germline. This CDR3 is CASSRGGSYEQYF. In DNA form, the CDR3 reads TGTGCCAGCAGCCGAGGGGGTTCCTACGAGCAGTACTTC.

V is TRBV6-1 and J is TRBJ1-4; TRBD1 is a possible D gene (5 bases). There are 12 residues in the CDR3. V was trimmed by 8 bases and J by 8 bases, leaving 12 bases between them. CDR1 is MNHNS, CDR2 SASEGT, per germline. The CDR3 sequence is CASRDLTEKLFF. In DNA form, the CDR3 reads TGTGCCAGCCGGGACCTCACGGAAAAACTGTTTTTT.

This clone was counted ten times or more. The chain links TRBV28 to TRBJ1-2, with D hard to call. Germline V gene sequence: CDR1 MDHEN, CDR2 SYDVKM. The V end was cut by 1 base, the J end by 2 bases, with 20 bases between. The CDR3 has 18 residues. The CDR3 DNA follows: TGTGCCAGCAGTTTATACGTAGAAAGTTCCCCACCGAACTATGGCTACACCTTC. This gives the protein CASSLYVESSPPNYGYTF.

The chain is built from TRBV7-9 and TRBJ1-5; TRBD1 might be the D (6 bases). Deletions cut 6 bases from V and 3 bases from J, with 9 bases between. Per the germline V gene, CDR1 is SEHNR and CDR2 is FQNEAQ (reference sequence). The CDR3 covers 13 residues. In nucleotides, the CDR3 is TGTGCCAGCAGTTGGGACACCAATCAGCCCCAGCATTTT. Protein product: CASSWDTNQPQHF.